The 19 T cell receptor beta chains given below trace back to one sample, sequenced in a study of OX40 agonist ivuxolimab in advanced cancers. The protocol was immunoSEQ multiplex PCR, while the TCRdb copy is restricted to in-frame clones and leaves out a portion. The sample yields 12,000 to 15,000 clones, approximately 80% seen once. The specimen comprised CD4+ or CD8+ T cells sorted from blood, sampled in a trial of the OX40 agonist ivuxolimab. The receptors were gathered from an adult with an advanced solid tumor such as melanoma, head and neck, liver or kidney cancer.

The V and J genes are TRBV21-1 and TRBJ2-7; the listed D gene, TRBD2, was not tested against the DNA. TRBV21-1 is marked as a pseudogene. This CDR3 has 15 residues. The CDR3 loop reads CASSPSSGRAGEQYF. CDR3 in DNA: TGTGCCAGCAGTCCCTCTAGCGGGAGGGCCGGCGAGCAGTACTTC.

CDR3 sequence reads: CASSGRQGIETQYF. CDR3 DNA sequence: TGTGCCAGCAGTGGGCGGCAGGGGATCGAGACCCAGTACTTC. The chain couples TRBV2 to TRBJ2-5; possibly TRBD1 for D (6 bases). Germline CDR1 is SNHLY and CDR2 is FYNNEI. The CDR3 has 14 residues. V gave up 4 bases and J gave up 5 bases, with 14 bases separating them.

The V call is TRBV10-3, the J call TRBJ2-3; weak D call: TRBD1 (5 bases). V lost 4 bases and J lost 2, with 13 bases in between. Germline V gene lookup returns CDR1 ENHRY and CDR2 SYGVKD. The CDR3 is 15 residues long. CDR3 sequence: CAISGQGQHTDTQYF. DNA of the CDR3: TGTGCCATCAGTGGCCAGGGTCAGCACACAGATACGCAGTATTTT.

The DNA for the CDR3 is TGTGCCAGCAGTGAAGAGGACATTTACAATGAGCAGTTCTTC. Protein: CASSEEDIYNEQFF. The chain is built from TRBV2 and TRBJ2-1; a weak D match, TRBD1 (5 bases). The germline CDR1 and CDR2 sequences are SNHLY and FYNNEI. V was pared by 1 base and J by 4 bases, with 8 bases between. The CDR3 contains 14 residues.

This sequence joins TRBV11-2 and TRBJ2-5, with 9 bases matching TRBD1. V lost 1 base and J lost 1; bases outside the gene matches: 7. There are 17 residues in the CDR3. CDR1 is SGHAT and CDR2 is FQNNGV in the germline V gene. The CDR3 region has the DNA TGTGCCAGCAGCTTAGGGCGACAGGGGGTGGGCCAAGAGACCCAGTACTTC. Translating it yields CASSLGRQGVGQETQYF.

V usage is TRBV4-1 and J usage is TRBJ2-5; 7 nucleotides line up with TRBD1. Per the germline V gene, CDR1 is MGHRA and CDR2 is YSYEKL. The CDR3 length is 17 residues. V shed 4 bases, J shed 2 bases, and the junction held 13 bases outside the gene matches. The CDR3: CASSPRERQGGQETQYF. CDR3 DNA: TGCGCCAGCAGCCCAAGAGAGCGACAGGGCGGACAAGAGACCCAGTACTTC.

The rearrangement uses TRBV6-5 and TRBJ1-1; D unclear. Germline V lookup: CDR1 MNHEY, CDR2 SVGAGI. V lost 2 bases, J lost 2 bases, and 6 bases lay in between. The CDR3 sequence is 13 residues long. CDR3: CASSYGSNTEAFF. CDR3 DNA: TGTGCCAGCAGTTACGGCTCCAACACTGAAGCTTTCTTT.

This sequence joins TRBV11-3 and TRBJ2-1, with a weak D call TRBD2 (6 bases). Deletions cut 2 bases from V and 8 bases from J, with 13 bases between. The CDR3 covers 14 residues. CDR1 SGHNT and CDR2 YENEEA come from the germline V gene. CDR3 nucleotide sequence: TGTGCCAGCAGCTTACTTTACGGGACTGATGAGCAGTTCTTC. This gives the protein CASSLLYGTDEQFF.

The chain has TRBV11-1 and TRBJ1-4, with 9 bases that match TRBD1. CDR1 SGHAT and CDR2 FQDESV come from the germline V gene (reference sequence). V dropped 5 bases and J dropped 8; count of bases not matched to a gene: 6. The CDR3 is 14 residues long. CDR3 residues: CASSAGQGLEKLFF. The DNA for the CDR3 is TGTGCCAGCAGCGCCGGACAGGGGTTGGAAAAACTGTTTTTT.

This clone has just a few counts. The chain couples TRBV10-3 to TRBJ2-1, with D hard to call. In germline, CDR1 is ENHRY, CDR2 SYGVKD. Trimming cost V 2 bases and J 10 bases, with 12 bases left between them. The CDR3 spans 13 residues. In DNA, the CDR3 is TGTGCCATCAGTGAGGGACCGCCCAACGAGCAGTTCTTC. The encoded protein is CAISEGPPNEQFF.

The chain employs TRBV4-1 and TRBJ2-1; 8 nucleotides match TRBD2. Trimming took 4 bases from V and 5 from J; bases not matched to a gene: 7. CDR3 length: 15 amino acids. CDR1 is MGHRA and CDR2 is YSYEKL in the germline V gene. DNA of the CDR3: TGCGCCAGCAGCCTTACGGCGGGAGGAGACAATGAGCAGTTCTTC. This gives the protein CASSLTAGGDNEQFF.

The chain carries TRBV5-5 and TRBJ1-4; D possibly corresponds to TRBD1 (5 bases). Germline CDR1 is SGHKS and CDR2 is YYEKEE (reference sequence). CDR3 length: 15 amino acids. The V and J ends lost 2 bases and 8 bases respectively, with 16 bases between them. This chain's CDR3 is CASSLAGTLGEKLFF. In DNA, the CDR3 is TGTGCCAGCAGCTTAGCCGGGACCTTAGGGGAAAAACTGTTTTTT.

CDR3: CASSLSGGQGVNEKLFF. CDR3 in DNA: TGCGCCAGCAGCCTGTCGGGGGGACAGGGAGTTAATGAAAAACTGTTTTTT. The V call is TRBV5-1, the J call TRBJ1-4; 9 bases are shared with TRBD1. With V trimmed by 4 bases and J by 4 bases, 11 bases remained unmatched. Germline-derived CDR1 and CDR2 are SGHRS and YFSETQ. This CDR3 contains 17 residues.

The chain carries TRBV27 and TRBJ2-1; D may be TRBD2 (5 bases). The CDR3 runs to 16 residues. Deletions cut 5 bases from V and 0 bases from J, with 14 bases between. CDR1 and CDR2 from the germline V gene are MNHEY and SMNVEV (reference sequence). In DNA form, the CDR3 reads TGTGCCAGCAGTCCCAATCTAGGGAGCTCCTACAATGAGCAGTTCTTC. Amino acids: CASSPNLGSSYNEQFF.

The J gene is TRBJ2-3, the V gene TRBV10-3, with 12 bases identical to TRBD2. The CDR3 is 19 residues long. Per germline, CDR1 ENHRY and CDR2 SYGVKD. Germline trimming cut 2 bases from V and 2 bases from J; bases unmatched to any gene: 11. This CDR3 is CAISEPTSGGHSYTDTQYF. The CDR3 region has the DNA TGTGCCATCAGTGAGCCGACTAGCGGGGGACATTCCTACACAGATACGCAGTATTTT.

The chain employs TRBV4-1 and TRBJ2-5; TRBD1 might be the D (6 bases). TRBJ2-7 matches the DNA end more closely, so the J call is doubtful. Germline values: CDR1 MGHRA, CDR2 YSYEKL. The CDR3 extends over 15 amino acids. The CDR3 loop reads CASAFNPDSAYEQYF. In nucleotides, the CDR3 is TGCGCCAGCGCTTTTAACCCGGACAGCGCCTACGAGCAGTACTTC.

There are a few counts of this clone. The chain links TRBV28 to TRBJ2-5, with D possibly called TRBD1 or TRBD2 (6 bases each). The germline V and J ends were trimmed by 4 bases and 2 bases, with 26 bases remaining between them. Germline V gene lookup returns CDR1 MDHEN and CDR2 SYDVKM. The CDR3 has 19 amino acids. CDR3 DNA: TGTGCCAGCAGTTCTTTCCGGGACTCAACCCGGGGGCTACAAGAGACCCAGTACTTC. This encodes CASSSFRDSTRGLQETQYF.

The chain employs TRBV12-5 and TRBJ1-1; D unresolved. Per germline, CDR1 LGHNT and CDR2 FRNRAP. The CDR3 is 15 residues long. Trimming stripped 1 base from V and 0 bases from J, with 9 bases between. As DNA, the CDR3 is TGTGCTAGTGGTTTGGGGGTAGGGATGAACACTGAAGCTTTCTTT. This sequence encodes CASGLGVGMNTEAFF.

V and J are TRBV9 and TRBJ2-1; D remains ambiguous. The CDR3 consists of 12 residues. Germline CDR1 and CDR2: SGDLS and YYNGEE. The germline V and J ends were trimmed by 0 bases and 10 bases, with 8 bases remaining between them. Written as DNA, the CDR3 is TGTGCCAGCAGCGTAGACGAGTCCGAGCAGTTCTTC. As protein: CASSVDESEQFF.